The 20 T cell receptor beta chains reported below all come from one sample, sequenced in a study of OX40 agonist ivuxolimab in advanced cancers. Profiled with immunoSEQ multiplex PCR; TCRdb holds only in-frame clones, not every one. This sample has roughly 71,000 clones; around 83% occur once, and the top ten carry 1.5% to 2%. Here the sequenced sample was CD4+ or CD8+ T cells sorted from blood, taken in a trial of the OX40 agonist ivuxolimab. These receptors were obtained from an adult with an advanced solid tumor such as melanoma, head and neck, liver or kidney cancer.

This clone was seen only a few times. CDR3 sequence: CASIAAGNTIYF. DNA for the CDR3: TGTGCCAGTATCGCAGCTGGAAACACCATATATTTT. The rearrangement joins TRBV19 to TRBJ1-3; D not resolved. There are 12 residues in the CDR3. From germline, CDR1 is LNHDA and CDR2 SQIVND (reference sequence). V gave up 7 bases and J gave up 2 bases, with 6 bases separating them. Full variable domain (missing parts from reference TRBV19 and TRBJ1-3): DGGITQSPKYLFRKEGQNVTLSCEQNLNHDAMYWYRQDPGQGLRLIYYSQIVNDFQKGDIAEGYSVSREKKESFPLTVTSAQKNPTAFYLCASIAAGNTIYFGEGSWLTVV.

The CDR3 DNA is TGTGCCAGCAGCTCCACAACAGTTTGGAACGCGGACTATGGCTACACCTTC. Translation gives CASSSTTVWNADYGYTF. The chain joins TRBV9 to TRBJ1-2; D ambiguous. Germline CDR1 is SGDLS and CDR2 is YYNGEE. CDR3 length: 17 amino acids. The V and J ends lost 4 bases and 3 bases respectively, with 22 bases between them.

This CDR3 is CASSERGQGNEQYF. In DNA form, the CDR3 reads TGTGCCAGCAGTGAACGGGGACAGGGAAACGAGCAGTACTTC. The J gene is TRBJ2-7, the V gene TRBV6-1; 9 bases line up with TRBD1. With 2 bases clipped from V and 5 bases from J, the junction kept 4 bases outside the gene matches. Germline V gene sequence: CDR1 MNHNS, CDR2 SASEGT. CDR3 length: 14 amino acids.

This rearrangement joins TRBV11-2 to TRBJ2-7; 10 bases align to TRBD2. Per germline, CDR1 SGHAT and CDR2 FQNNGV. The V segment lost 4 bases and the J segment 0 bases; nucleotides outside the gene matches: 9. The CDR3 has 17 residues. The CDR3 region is CASSSSSGRLNSYEQYF. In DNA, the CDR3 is TGTGCCAGCAGCTCGTCTAGCGGGAGACTAAACTCCTACGAGCAGTACTTC.

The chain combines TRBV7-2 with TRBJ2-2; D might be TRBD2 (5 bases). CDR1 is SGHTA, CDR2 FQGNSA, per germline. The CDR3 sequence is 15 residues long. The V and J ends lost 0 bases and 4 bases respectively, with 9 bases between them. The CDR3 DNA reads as TGTGCCAGCAGCTTAGCGGCAGGAGGCACCGGGGAGCTGTTTTTT. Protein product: CASSLAAGGTGELFF.

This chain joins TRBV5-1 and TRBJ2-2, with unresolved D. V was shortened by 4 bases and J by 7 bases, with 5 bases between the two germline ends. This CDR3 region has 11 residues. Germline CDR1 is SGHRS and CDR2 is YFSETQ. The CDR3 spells CASSRNGELFF. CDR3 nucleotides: TGCGCCAGCAGCAGAAACGGGGAGCTGTTTTTT.

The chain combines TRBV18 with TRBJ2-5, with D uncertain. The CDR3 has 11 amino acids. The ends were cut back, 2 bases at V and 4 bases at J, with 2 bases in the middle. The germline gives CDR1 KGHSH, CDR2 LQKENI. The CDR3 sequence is CASSPRETQYF. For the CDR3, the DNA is TGTGCCAGCTCACCAAGAGAGACCCAGTACTTC.

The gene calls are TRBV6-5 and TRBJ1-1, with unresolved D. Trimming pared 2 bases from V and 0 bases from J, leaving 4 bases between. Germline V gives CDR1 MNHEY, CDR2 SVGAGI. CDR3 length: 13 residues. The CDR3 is CASSYVLNTEAFF. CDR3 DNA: TGTGCCAGCAGTTACGTACTGAACACTGAAGCTTTCTTT.

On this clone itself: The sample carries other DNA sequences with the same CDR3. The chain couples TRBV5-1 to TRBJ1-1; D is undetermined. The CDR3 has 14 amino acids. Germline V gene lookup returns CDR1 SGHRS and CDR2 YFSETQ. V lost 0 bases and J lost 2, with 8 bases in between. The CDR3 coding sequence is TGCGCCAGCAGCTTGGGACATACCAACACTGAAGCTTTCTTT. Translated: CASSLGHTNTEAFF.

The CDR3: CASSPQGRHNEKLFF. Written as DNA, the CDR3 is TGTGCCAGCAGTCCCCAAGGACGGCACAATGAAAAACTGTTTTTT. This chain joins TRBV25-1 and TRBJ1-4; D remains ambiguous. Germline-derived CDR1 and CDR2 are MGHDK and SYGVNS. The CDR3 length is 15 residues. Trimming cost V 5 bases and J 5 bases, with 15 bases left between them.

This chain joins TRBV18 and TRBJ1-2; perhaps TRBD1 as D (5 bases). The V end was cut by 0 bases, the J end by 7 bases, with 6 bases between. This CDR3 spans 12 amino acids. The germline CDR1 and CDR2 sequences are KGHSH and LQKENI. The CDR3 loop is CASSPPDTGYTF. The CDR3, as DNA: TGTGCCAGCTCACCACCGGACACTGGCTACACCTTC.

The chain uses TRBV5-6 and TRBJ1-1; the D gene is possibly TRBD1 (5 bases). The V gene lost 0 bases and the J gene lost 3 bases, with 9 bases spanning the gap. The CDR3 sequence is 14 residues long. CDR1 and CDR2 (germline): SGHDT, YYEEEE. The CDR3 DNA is TGTGCCAGCAGCTTGGCAGGGAGGTACACTGAAGCTTTCTTT. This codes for CASSLAGRYTEAFF.

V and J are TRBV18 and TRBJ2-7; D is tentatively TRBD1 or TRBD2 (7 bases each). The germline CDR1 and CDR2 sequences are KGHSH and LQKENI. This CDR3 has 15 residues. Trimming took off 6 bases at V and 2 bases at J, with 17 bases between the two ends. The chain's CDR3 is CASSSQGGGTYEQYF. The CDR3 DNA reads TGTGCCAGCTCCAGCCAGGGGGGGGGCACCTACGAGCAGTACTTC.

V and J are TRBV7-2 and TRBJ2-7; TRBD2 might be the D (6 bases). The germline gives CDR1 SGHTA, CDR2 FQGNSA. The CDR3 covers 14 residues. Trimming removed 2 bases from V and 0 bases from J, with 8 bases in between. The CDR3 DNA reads TGTGCCAGCAGCTTATTAGCGGTCTCCTACGAGCAGTACTTC. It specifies CASSLLAVSYEQYF.

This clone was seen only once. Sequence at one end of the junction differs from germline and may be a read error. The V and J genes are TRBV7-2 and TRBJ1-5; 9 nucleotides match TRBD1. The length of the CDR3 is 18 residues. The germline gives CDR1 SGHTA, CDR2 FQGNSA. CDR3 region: CANSLGRGDRAGNQPQHF. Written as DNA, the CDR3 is TGTGCCAACAGCTTAGGAAGGGGGGACAGGGCCGGCAATCAGCCCCAGCATTTT.

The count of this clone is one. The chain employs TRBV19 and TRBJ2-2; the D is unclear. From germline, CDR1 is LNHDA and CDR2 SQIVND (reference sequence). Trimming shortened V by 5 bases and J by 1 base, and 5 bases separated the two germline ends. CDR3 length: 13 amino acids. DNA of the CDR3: TGTGCCAGTAGTTCCAGGAACACCGGGGAGCTGTTTTTT. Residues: CASSSRNTGELFF.

Here the CDR3 DNA reads TGTGCCAGCAGCTTTGGCGTCGGCGCCTACGAGCAGTACTTC. It yields the protein CASSFGVGAYEQYF. The chain employs TRBV7-2 and TRBJ2-7; D ambiguous. The CDR3 has 14 residues. V lost 3 bases and J 2 bases, leaving 11 bases between the germline ends. Looked up from germline, CDR1 is SGHTA and CDR2 is FQGNSA.

Here the CDR3 DNA reads TGTGCCAGCAGAGCCGGGACAAATAACTATGGCTACACCTTC. The encoded protein is CASRAGTNNYGYTF. This chain joins TRBV2 and TRBJ1-2; possibly TRBD1 for D (6 bases). The CDR3 has 14 residues. With 6 bases removed from V and 1 base from J, the gap between germline ends came to 12 bases. Per germline, CDR1 SNHLY and CDR2 FYNNEI.

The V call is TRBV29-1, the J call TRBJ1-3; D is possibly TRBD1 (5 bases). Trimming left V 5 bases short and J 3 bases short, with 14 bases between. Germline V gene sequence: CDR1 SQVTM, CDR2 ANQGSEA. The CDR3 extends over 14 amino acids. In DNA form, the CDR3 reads TGCAGCGTTATTAACCAGGGAGGTGGAAACACCATATATTTT. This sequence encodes CSVINQGGGNTIYF.

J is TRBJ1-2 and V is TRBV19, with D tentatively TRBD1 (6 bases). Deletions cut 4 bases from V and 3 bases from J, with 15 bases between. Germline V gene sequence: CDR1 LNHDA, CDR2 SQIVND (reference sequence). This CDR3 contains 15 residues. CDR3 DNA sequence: TGTGCCAGTAGTAACACAGGGCAGAGTGACTATGGCTACACCTTC. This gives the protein CASSNTGQSDYGYTF.